The clone carrying this T cell receptor beta chain turned up a few times. Its antigen is as yet unknown. Unique molecular identifiers were carried by the TCR beta cDNA libraries. Once about 0.85 to 11 million T cells were used, a few hundred thousand cDNA molecules resulted. A single record per CDR3 protein comes from TCRdb applying MiXCR to the PCR reads. The table includes hundreds of thousands of distinct CDR3 sequences, around 27% detected once. The sample originates from a study of post-analysis software for immune sequencing data. Study background: The disease courses covered relapsing-remitting, secondary progressive and progressive-relapsing multiple sclerosis. Broader study findings: TRBV5-6, TRBV5-1 and TRBV20-1 were among four or five TRBV segments more frequent in patients than controls. Comparison with controls showed significantly lower normalized Chao1 diversity in multiple sclerosis patients.

The trim removed 3 bases at V and 2 bases at J, leaving 0 bases unmatched. Germline V gene sequence: CDR1 ENHRY, CDR2 SYGVKD. This CDR3 is 14 amino acids long. The TCR sequence derives from a girl aged 5-17 years with multiple sclerosis. Sequenced input: blood. The chain has TRBV10-3 and TRBJ2-1; 8 nucleotides line up with TRBD2. CDR3 sequence reads: CAISDSGTYNEQFF. The CDR3 DNA is TGTGCCATCAGTGATAGCGGGACCTACAATGAGCAGTTCTTC.